This T cell receptor beta chain is drawn from a study of early T cells in non-severe SARS-CoV-2 infection. The overall study: Bulk RNA taken from unsorted whole blood was sequenced, leaving chains unpaired.

A single record per CDR3 protein comes from TCRdb applying MiXCR to the 5' RACE reads. The table includes tens of thousands of distinct CDR3 sequences, 11% to 15% detected once. CDR3 length: 14 amino acids. Germline loops: CDR1 SGHNT, CDR2 YYREEE (reference sequence). As concerns this clonotype: The germline gene is not matched at one end of the junction; a read error may be the cause.

Sequenced sample: whole blood. The receptor comes from an adult who was a healthcare worker with PCR-confirmed SARS-CoV-2 infection or an uninfected control (not recorded which). This sequence joins TRBV5-4 and TRBJ2-2; unclear D gene. This chain's CDR3 is CANSLGRNTGELFF. The CDR3 DNA reads as TGTGCCAACAGCTTGGGCAGGAACACCGGGGAGCTGTTTTTT.